The clone carrying this T cell receptor (beta chain) was observed many times. The antigen remains unidentified. The data originate from a study of T cells in Graves' hyperthyroidism and ophthalmopathy. Study-level results: Most thyroid clonotypes expanded above 0.001 appeared in blood too.

Researchers took RNA transcripts and amplified the TCR beta CDR3 regions from them. An initial round of RT-PCR targeting the TCR CDR3 relied on the HTBI primer set. Each CDR3 protein is one row after TCRdb ran MiXCR on the multiplex PCR reads. The data contain hundreds of thousands of distinct CDR3 sequences, about 15% of them seen just once; the ten biggest clones take up 20% to 25%. Stable disease denoted Graves' hyperthyroidism without ophthalmopathy progression within 18 months. PBMCs were obtained from over 8.5 ml fresh peripheral blood. The CDR3 extends over 12 amino acids. V was pared by 6 bases and J by 4 bases, with 9 bases between. Germline V gene data show CDR1 as MNHEY and CDR2 as SMNVEV (reference sequence).

The genes are TRBV27 and TRBJ1-1; possible D gene TRBD1, 6 bases. The material sequenced was blood. This clonotype was sampled from a woman aged 25 to 39 with Graves' hyperthyroidism. In nucleotides, the CDR3 is TGTGCCAGCAGGACAGGCCCCACTGAAGCTTTCTTT. Protein: CASRTGPTEAFF.